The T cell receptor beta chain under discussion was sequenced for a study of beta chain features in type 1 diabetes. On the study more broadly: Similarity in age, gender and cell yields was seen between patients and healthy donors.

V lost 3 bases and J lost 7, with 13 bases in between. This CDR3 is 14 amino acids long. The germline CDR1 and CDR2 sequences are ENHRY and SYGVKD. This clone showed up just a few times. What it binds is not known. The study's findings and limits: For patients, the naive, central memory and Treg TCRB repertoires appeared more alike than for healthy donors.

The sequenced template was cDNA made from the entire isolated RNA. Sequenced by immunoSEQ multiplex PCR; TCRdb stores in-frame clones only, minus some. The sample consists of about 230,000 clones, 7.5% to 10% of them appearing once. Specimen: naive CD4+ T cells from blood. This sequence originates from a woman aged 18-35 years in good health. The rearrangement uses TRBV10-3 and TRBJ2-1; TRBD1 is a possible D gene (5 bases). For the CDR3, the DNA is TGTGCCATCAGTGATAGCACCCAGGGAAATGAGCAGTTCTTC. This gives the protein CAISDSTQGNEQFF.